This passage covers 10 T cell receptor beta chains from one sample sequenced in a study of blood T cell repertoires in COVID-19 (dated by TCRdb to the early 2020s). The library came from the immunoSEQ multiplex PCR assay. In TCRdb, the immuneACCESS table is reduced to in-frame sequences with V and J assigned. These tables do not hold every clone; where another copy was compared, an unresolved V gene accounts for under half, and the others remain unexplained. A total of about 360,000 clones appear in this sample, around 87% of them only once. The top ten clonotypes cover approximately 1.3% of the sample. The specimen was PBMCs or T cells enriched from blood (not recorded which). The receptor set was obtained from a man younger than 45 who had recovered from COVID-19.

This clone was observed once. The V and J genes are TRBV7-2 and TRBJ1-5, with D perhaps matching TRBD1 (6 bases). Germline CDR1 is SGHTA and CDR2 is FQGNSA. Trimming shortened V by 5 bases and J by 6 bases, and 20 bases separated the two germline ends. The CDR3 spans 16 residues. CDR3 region: CASSQGQWGLGQPQHF. CDR3 bases: TGTGCCAGCAGCCAAGGACAGTGGGGGCTGGGTCAGCCCCAGCATTTT.

This chain links TRBV2 with TRBJ1-1; 8 bases line up with TRBD1. Germline V lookup: CDR1 SNHLY, CDR2 FYNNEI. The CDR3 runs to 14 residues. V shed 6 bases and J 4 bases; nucleotides not matched to a gene: 7. The CDR3 loop reads CASSPTGGLTEAFF. CDR3 DNA: TGTGCCAGCAGCCCTACAGGGGGTCTCACTGAAGCTTTCTTT.

The chain uses TRBV7-9 and TRBJ1-6; D unclear. Trimming shortened V by 5 bases and J by 0 bases, and 14 bases separated the two germline ends. Looked up from germline, CDR1 is SEHNR and CDR2 is FQNEAQ (reference sequence). There are 17 residues in the CDR3. Written as DNA, the CDR3 is TGTGCCAGCAGCCATAGACGGACTAGCTCCTATAATTCACCCCTCCACTTT. Residues: CASSHRRTSSYNSPLHF.

The gene calls are TRBV4-3 and TRBJ2-7; D is unresolved. V lost 1 base to trimming and J lost 3 bases, with 13 bases between them. Germline-derived CDR1 and CDR2 are LGHNA and YSLEER. The CDR3 has 15 amino acids. The chain's CDR3 is CASSQVNHGYYEQYF. In nucleotides, the CDR3 is TGCGCCAGCAGCCAAGTCAATCACGGTTACTACGAGCAGTACTTC.

The chain recombines TRBV20-1 with TRBJ1-4; TRBD1 aligns across 12 bases. The CDR3 totals 16 residues. CDR1 and CDR2 (germline): DFQATT, SNEGSKA (reference sequence). V gave up 3 bases and J gave up 2 bases; unmatched junction bases: 4. CDR3 nucleotides: TGCAGTGCTAGTATCGGGACAGGGGGCACTAATGAAAAACTGTTTTTT. Translation gives CSASIGTGGTNEKLFF.

V and J are TRBV27 and TRBJ1-2; 11 nucleotides agree with TRBD1. After removal of 5 bases from V and 5 bases from J, the junction contained 4 bases not matched to a gene. The CDR3 contains 14 residues. CDR1 and CDR2 from the germline V gene are MNHEY and SMNVEV (reference sequence). CDR3 bases: TGTGCCAGCAGTCGGACAGGGGGCTGGTATGGCTACACCTTC. Amino acids: CASSRTGGWYGYTF.

The chain recombines TRBV9 with TRBJ2-7; 13 bases align to TRBD2. CDR1 SGDLS and CDR2 YYNGEE come from the germline V gene. The CDR3 runs 14 residues. V lost 0 bases to trimming and J lost 7 bases; unmatched junction nucleotides: 1. CDR3 bases: TGTGCCAGCAGCGTAGGGGGACTAGCGGGGGAGCAGTACTTC. Encoded protein: CASSVGGLAGEQYF.

The chain recombines TRBV5-1 with TRBJ2-7; 9 bases are a match to TRBD1. Germline V gives CDR1 SGHRS, CDR2 YFSETQ. The CDR3 spans 17 residues. The trim removed 8 bases at V and 3 bases at J, leaving 18 bases unmatched. CDR3 DNA: TGCGCCAGTAGCAGCACCCCTCCGGGACAGGGATTCTACGAGCAGTACTTC. It specifies CASSSTPPGQGFYEQYF.

The V and J genes are TRBV6-5 and TRBJ2-7; TRBD2 is a possible D gene (5 bases). Germline lookup yields CDR1 MNHEY and CDR2 SVGAGI. With 8 bases removed from V and 0 bases from J, the gap between germline ends came to 8 bases. The CDR3 consists of 12 residues. The CDR3 DNA sequence: TGTGCCAGCTGCGGGTACTCCTACGAGCAGTACTTC. It encodes CASCGYSYEQYF.

The chain combines TRBV9 with TRBJ1-2, with 11 positions matching TRBD1. Germline loops: CDR1 SGDLS, CDR2 YYNGEE. The CDR3 extends over 16 amino acids. Trimming cost V 6 bases and J 2 bases; bases outside gene matches: 9. The CDR3 reads CASTSSRTGGNYGYTF. The CDR3 DNA is TGTGCCAGCACGTCAAGCCGGACAGGGGGCAACTATGGCTACACCTTC. The full variable domain, with the rest looked up from reference TRBV9 and TRBJ1-2, is DSGVTQTPKHLITATGQRVTLRCSPRSGDLSVYWYQQSLDQGLQFLIQYYNGEERAKGNILERFSAQQFPDLHSELNLSSLELGDSALYFCASTSSRTGGNYGYTFGSGTRLTVV.